This T cell receptor (beta chain) was documented in a study of T cells after yellow fever vaccination. This clonotype was seen repeatedly, ten times or more. From germline, CDR1 is DFQATT and CDR2 SNEGSKA (reference sequence). The CDR3 is 19 residues long. Between the trimmed V and J ends, which lost 5 bases and 1 base, there was a span of 29 bases. TCRdb used MiXCR to reprocess the 5' RACE reads, holding one entry per CDR3 protein. This table holds hundreds of thousands of distinct CDR3 sequences, approximately 3.9% found once. This TCR was recovered from a man in his late teens or twenties who received the YFV17D yellow fever vaccine. Sequencing used PBMCs, obtained on the day of the yellow fever booster vaccination. This chain links TRBV20-1 with TRBJ2-5; D perhaps matches TRBD1 (6 bases). As DNA, the CDR3 is TGCAGTGCTGTAGGACAGTCGATGGGAATAAAGGGACCCCAAGAGACCCAGTACTTC. It specifies CSAVGQSMGIKGPQETQYF.